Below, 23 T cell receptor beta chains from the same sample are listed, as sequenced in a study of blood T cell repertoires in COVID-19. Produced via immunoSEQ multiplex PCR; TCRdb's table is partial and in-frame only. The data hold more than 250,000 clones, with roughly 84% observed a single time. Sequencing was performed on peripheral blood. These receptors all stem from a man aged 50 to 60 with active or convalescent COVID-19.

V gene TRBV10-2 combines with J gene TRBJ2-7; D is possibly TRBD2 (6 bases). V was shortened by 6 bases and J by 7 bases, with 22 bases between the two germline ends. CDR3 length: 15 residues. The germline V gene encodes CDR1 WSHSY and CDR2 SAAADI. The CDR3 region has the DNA TGCGCCAGCAGCCGAGGTGAAGGGGCAAGCGGGGAGCAGTACTTC. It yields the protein CASSRGEGASGEQYF.

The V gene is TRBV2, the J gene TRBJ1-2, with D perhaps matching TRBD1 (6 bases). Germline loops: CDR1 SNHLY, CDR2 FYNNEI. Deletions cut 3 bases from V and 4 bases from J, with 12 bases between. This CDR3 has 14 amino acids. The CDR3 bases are TGTGCCAGCAGTGAGGGGGGGCGAGGCTATGGCTACACCTTC. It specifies CASSEGGRGYGYTF.

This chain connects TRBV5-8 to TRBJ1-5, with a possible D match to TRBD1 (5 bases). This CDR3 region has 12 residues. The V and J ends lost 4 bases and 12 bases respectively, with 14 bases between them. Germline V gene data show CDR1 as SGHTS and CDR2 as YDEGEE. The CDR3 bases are TGTGCCAGCAGCGTAACAGGTGTAGGCCAGCATTTT. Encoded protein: CASSVTGVGQHF.

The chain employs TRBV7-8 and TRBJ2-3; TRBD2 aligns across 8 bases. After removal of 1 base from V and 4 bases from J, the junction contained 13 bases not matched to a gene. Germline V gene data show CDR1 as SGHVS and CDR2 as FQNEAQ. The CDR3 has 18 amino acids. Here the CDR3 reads CASSLVLGGRKVADTQYF. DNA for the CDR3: TGTGCCAGCAGCTTAGTTCTGGGCGGGAGGAAGGTTGCAGATACGCAGTATTTT. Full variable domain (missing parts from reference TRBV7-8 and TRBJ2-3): GAGVSQSPRYKVAKRGQDVALRCDPISGHVSLFWYQQALGQGPEFLTYFQNEAQLDKSGLPSDRFFAERPEGSVSTLKIQRTQQEDSAVYLCASSLVLGGRKVADTQYFGPGTRLTVL.

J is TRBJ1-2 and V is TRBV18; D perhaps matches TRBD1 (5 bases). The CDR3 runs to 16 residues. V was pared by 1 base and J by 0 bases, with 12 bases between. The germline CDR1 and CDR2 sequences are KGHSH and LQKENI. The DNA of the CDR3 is TGTGCCAGCTCACCACGGACAACAGGAGCTAACTATGGCTACACCTTC. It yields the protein CASSPRTTGANYGYTF.

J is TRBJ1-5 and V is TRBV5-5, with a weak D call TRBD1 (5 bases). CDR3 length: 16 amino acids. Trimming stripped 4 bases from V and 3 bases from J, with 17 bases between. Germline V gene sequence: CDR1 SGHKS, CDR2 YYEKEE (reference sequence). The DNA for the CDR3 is TGTGCCAGCAGCCCCTTCGGGGGAGTTTTCAATCAGCCCCAGCATTTT. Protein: CASSPFGGVFNQPQHF.

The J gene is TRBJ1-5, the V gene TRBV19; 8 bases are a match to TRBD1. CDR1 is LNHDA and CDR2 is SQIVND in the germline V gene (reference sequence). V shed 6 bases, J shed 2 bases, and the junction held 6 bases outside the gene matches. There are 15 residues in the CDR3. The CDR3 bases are TGTGCCAGTAGGCGCAGGGGGCGCGGCAATCAGCCCCAGCATTTT. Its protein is CASRRRGRGNQPQHF.

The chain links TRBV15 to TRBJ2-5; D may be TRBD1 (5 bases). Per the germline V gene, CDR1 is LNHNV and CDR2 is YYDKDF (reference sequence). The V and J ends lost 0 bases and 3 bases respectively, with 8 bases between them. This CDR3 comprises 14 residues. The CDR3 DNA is TGTGCCACCAGCAGAGATCAGGGAAAAGAGACCCAGTACTTC. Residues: CATSRDQGKETQYF.

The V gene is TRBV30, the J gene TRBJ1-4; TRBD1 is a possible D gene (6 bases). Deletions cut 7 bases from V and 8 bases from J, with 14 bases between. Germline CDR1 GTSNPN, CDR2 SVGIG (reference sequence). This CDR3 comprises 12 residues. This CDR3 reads CALQGRGEKLFF. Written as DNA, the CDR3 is TGTGCCTTACAGGGCCGAGGAGAAAAACTGTTTTTT.

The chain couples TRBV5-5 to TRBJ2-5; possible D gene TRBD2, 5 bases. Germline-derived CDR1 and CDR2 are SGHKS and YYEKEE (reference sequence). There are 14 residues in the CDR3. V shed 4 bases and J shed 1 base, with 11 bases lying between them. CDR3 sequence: CASSLVDFQETQYF. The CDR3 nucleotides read TGTGCCAGCAGCCTGGTGGACTTCCAAGAGACCCAGTACTTC. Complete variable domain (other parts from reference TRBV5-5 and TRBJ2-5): DAGVTQSPTHLIKTRGQQVTLRCSPISGHKSVSWYQQVLGQGPQFIFQYYEKEERGRGNFPDRFSARQFPNYSSELNVNALLLGDSALYLCASSLVDFQETQYFGPGTRLLVL.

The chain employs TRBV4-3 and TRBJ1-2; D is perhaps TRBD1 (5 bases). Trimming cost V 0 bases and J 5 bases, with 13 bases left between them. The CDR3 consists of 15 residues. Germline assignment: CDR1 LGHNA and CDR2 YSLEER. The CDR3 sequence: CASSQEEGPGYGYTF. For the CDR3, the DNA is TGCGCCAGCAGCCAAGAGGAGGGGCCCGGGTATGGCTACACCTTC.

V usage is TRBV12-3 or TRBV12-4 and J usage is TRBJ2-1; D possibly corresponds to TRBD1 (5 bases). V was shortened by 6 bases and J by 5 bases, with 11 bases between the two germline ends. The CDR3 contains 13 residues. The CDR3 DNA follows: TGTGCCAGCAGCCCCCAGGGTAACAATGAGCAGTTCTTC. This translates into CASSPQGNNEQFF.

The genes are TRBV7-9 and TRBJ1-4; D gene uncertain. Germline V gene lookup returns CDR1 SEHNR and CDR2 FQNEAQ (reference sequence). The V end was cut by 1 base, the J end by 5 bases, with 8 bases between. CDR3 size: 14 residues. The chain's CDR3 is CASSLETANEKLFF. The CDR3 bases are TGTGCCAGCAGCTTAGAAACAGCAAATGAAAAACTGTTTTTT.

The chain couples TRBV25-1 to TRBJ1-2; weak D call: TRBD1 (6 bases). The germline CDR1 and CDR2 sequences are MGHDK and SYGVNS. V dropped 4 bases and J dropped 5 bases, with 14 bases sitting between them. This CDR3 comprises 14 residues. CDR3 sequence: CASSGGDTVYGYTF. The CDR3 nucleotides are TGTGCCAGCAGTGGAGGGGACACGGTTTATGGCTACACCTTC.

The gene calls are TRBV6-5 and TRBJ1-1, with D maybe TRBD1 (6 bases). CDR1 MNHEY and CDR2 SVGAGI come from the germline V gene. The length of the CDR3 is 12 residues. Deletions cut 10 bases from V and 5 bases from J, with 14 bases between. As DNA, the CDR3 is TGTGCCACTCAAACAGGGATGACTGAAGCTTTCTTT. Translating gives CATQTGMTEAFF.

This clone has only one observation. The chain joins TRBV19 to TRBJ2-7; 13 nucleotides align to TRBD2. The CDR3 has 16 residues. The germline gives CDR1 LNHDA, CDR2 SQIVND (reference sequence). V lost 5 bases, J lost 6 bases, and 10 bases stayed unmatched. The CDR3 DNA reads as TGTGCCAGTAGTGCTCCCCGGACTAGCGGGAGTCGCGAGCAGTACTTC. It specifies CASSAPRTSGSREQYF.

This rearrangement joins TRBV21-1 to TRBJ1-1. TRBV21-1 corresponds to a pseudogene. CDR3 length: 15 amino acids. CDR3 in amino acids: CASSNGCRISRQAFF. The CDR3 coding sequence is TGTGCCAGCAGCAACGGGTGCCGCATCAGTCGCCAAGCTTTCTTT.

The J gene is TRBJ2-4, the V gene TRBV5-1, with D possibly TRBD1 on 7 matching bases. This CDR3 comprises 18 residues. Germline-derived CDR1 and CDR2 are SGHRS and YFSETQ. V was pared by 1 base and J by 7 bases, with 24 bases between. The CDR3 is CASSLMAGGPGIFNIQYF. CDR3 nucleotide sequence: TGCGCCAGCAGCTTGATGGCAGGGGGGCCCGGTATTTTCAACATTCAGTACTTC.

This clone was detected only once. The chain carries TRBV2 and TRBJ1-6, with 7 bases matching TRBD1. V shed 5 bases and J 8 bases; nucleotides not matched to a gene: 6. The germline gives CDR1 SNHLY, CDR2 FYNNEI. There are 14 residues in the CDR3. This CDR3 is CASSRQGLDSPLHF. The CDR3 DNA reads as TGTGCCAGCAGTAGACAGGGTCTAGATTCACCCCTCCACTTT.

CDR3 bases: TGTGCCAGCAGGACTACAGGGGAAGGCTCCTACGAGCAGTACTTC. It codes for CASRTTGEGSYEQYF. V is TRBV27 and J is TRBJ2-7; 7 bases match TRBD1. Germline CDR1 and CDR2: MNHEY and SMNVEV (reference sequence). This CDR3 contains 15 residues. The V and J ends lost 6 bases and 0 bases, in that order; junction bases with no gene match: 8.

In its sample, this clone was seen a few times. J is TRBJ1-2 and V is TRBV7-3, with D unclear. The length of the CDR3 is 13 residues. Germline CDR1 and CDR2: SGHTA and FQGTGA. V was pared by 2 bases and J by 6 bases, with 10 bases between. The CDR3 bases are TGTGCCAGCAGCTTACAGGTCGGCGATGGCTACACCTTC. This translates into CASSLQVGDGYTF.

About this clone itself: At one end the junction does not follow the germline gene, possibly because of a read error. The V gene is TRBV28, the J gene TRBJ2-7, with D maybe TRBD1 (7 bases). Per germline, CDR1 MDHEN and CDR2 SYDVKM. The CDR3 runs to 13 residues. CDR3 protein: CASSFPARGVADF. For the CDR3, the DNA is TGTGCCAGCAGTTTTCCAGCCAGGGGGGTTGCGGACTTC.

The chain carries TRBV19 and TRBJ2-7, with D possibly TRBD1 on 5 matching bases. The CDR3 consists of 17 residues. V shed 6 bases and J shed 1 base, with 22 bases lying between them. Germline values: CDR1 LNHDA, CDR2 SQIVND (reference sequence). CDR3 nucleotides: TGTGCCAGTAGCGAGTATATGAGGCAGGGAAGTTCCTACGAGCAGTACTTC. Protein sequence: CASSEYMRQGSSYEQYF.